This is a list of T cell receptor beta chains from one sample in a study of blood T cell repertoires in COVID-19. Profiled with immunoSEQ multiplex PCR; TCRdb holds only in-frame clones, not every one. Among 310,000 or so clones listed, roughly 83% were seen once. Sequenced: peripheral blood. The receptors here all came from a woman in her forties or fifties with acute or convalescent COVID-19. Both conserved end residues are part of each CDR3. The D gene is left open where the match is weak. Some rows mark clone size as missing; the rest say once, few, many or name a class of expanded clone.

v_gene	abundance	d_gene	j_gene	CDR3aa	CDR3nt
TRBV2	.	TRBD1	TRBJ1-1	CASRVDRERYTEAFF	TGTGCCAGCAGGGTGGACAGGGAGAGGTACACTGAAGCTTTCTTT
TRBV28	.	.	TRBJ2-7	CASSWSGRETYEQYF	TGTGCCAGCAGTTGGTCTGGTCGGGAAACCTACGAGCAGTACTTC
TRBV9	once	.	TRBJ2-5	CASSVGIGRSLETQYF	TGTGCCAGCAGCGTAGGAATAGGGAGATCGTTGGAGACCCAGTACTTC
TRBV11-3	.	TRBD2	TRBJ2-1	CASSAGTSVYNEQFF	TGTGCCAGCAGCGCCGGGACTAGCGTATACAATGAGCAGTTCTTC
TRBV6-6	.	.	TRBJ1-4	CASSYSGVGGQDLFF	TGTGCCAGCAGTTACTCGGGCGTTGGGGGCCAGGACCTGTTTTTT
TRBV10-3	.	TRBD1	TRBJ2-7	CAISEDREYEQYF	TGTGCCATCAGTGAGGACAGGGAGTACGAGCAGTACTTC
TRBV9	.	TRBD1	TRBJ2-2	CASGTDTGELFF	TGTGCCAGCGGGACAGACACCGGGGAGCTGTTTTTT
TRBV19	.	.	TRBJ1-1	CASSGQDRSMNTEAFF	TGTGCCAGTAGTGGTCAGGACAGATCTATGAACACTGAAGCTTTCTTT
TRBV5-6	.	TRBD2	TRBJ2-1	CASSLGGRAPFF	TGTGCCAGCAGCTTGGGCGGGAGGGCCCCGTTCTTC
TRBV9	.	.	TRBJ2-3	CASSVGEGATDTQYF	TGTGCCAGCAGCGTAGGTGAGGGAGCGACAGATACGCAGTATTTT
TRBV18	.	TRBD1	TRBJ2-7	CASSPKTGKYEQYF	TGTGCCAGCTCACCAAAGACAGGGAAATACGAGCAGTACTTC
TRBV15	.	.	TRBJ1-1	CATSTETNTEAFF	TGTGCCACCTCGACAGAGACAAACACTGAAGCTTTCTTT
TRBV5-1	.	.	TRBJ2-3	CASSLSVRGYTDTQYF	TGCGCCAGCAGCTTGAGTGTCCGCGGATACACAGATACGCAGTATTTT
TRBV5-4	.	.	TRBJ2-6	CASSLRGSGANVLTF	TGTGCCAGCAGCTTAAGGGGCTCTGGGGCCAACGTCCTGACTTTC
TRBV7-9	.	.	TRBJ1-2	CASSRFPGQRNYGYTF	TGTGCCAGCAGTCGTTTCCCGGGACAAAGAAACTATGGCTACACCTTC
TRBV7-2	.	TRBD2	TRBJ2-7	CASSPHGLAGGVYEQYF	TGTGCCAGCAGCCCACACGGACTAGCGGGAGGGGTTTACGAGCAGTACTTC
TRBV6-5	.	.	TRBJ1-1	CASSYWGGRSTEAFF	TGTGCCAGCAGTTACTGGGGGGGCCGTAGCACTGAAGCTTTCTTT
TRBV25-1	.	TRBD1	TRBJ1-5	CASSEQGAQPQHF	TGTGCCAGCAGTGAACAGGGGGCTCAGCCCCAGCATTTT
TRBV28	.	.	TRBJ1-2	CASSPSPARYGYTF	TGTGCCAGCAGTCCCTCCCCCGCGCGCTATGGCTACACCTTC
TRBV19	.	TRBD1	TRBJ1-1	CASSSAPRDSTEAFF	TGTGCCAGTAGTTCAGCGCCCCGGGACAGCACTGAAGCTTTCTTT
TRBV5-1	.	.	TRBJ1-1	CASRPRQTNTEAFF	TGCGCCAGCAGACCCCGACAGACGAACACTGAAGCTTTCTTT
TRBV7-9	.	.	TRBJ2-3	CASSFSFTDTQYF	TGTGCCAGCAGCTTTTCCTTCACAGATACGCAGTATTTT
TRBV11-2	.	.	TRBJ2-1	CASSLGLSSYNEQFF	TGTGCCAGCAGCTTAGGTCTGAGCTCCTACAATGAGCAGTTCTTC
TRBV9	once	.	TRBJ1-2	CASSAVLGYTF	TGTGCCAGCAGCGCCGTACTTGGCTACACCTTC
TRBV4-2	.	TRBD2	TRBJ2-7	CASSQTGLAGGFRYEQYF	TGTGCCAGCAGCCAGACGGGACTAGCGGGAGGATTTCGGTACGAGCAGTACTTC
TRBV6-5	once	.	TRBJ1-5	CASSYSLNQPQHF	TGTGCCAGCAGTTACTCATTAAATCAGCCCCAGCATTTT
TRBV30	few	.	TRBJ2-1	CAQMPLLEQFF	TGTGCCCAGATGCCCCTCCTTGAGCAGTTCTTC
TRBV5-1	.	TRBD1	TRBJ2-7	CASSPETGGYEQYF	TGCGCCAGCAGCCCGGAGACAGGGGGCTACGAGCAGTACTTC
TRBV5-4	few	TRBD1	TRBJ2-1	CASSPGAGQGRNEQFF	TGTGCCAGCAGCCCGGGGGCGGGACAGGGTCGGAATGAGCAGTTCTTC
TRBV20-1	.	.	TRBJ2-1	CSAGGGNEQFF	TGCAGTGCCGGAGGAGGGAATGAGCAGTTCTTC
TRBV28	.	.	TRBJ2-3	CASSLSKFRVQSDTQYF	TGTGCCAGCAGTTTATCCAAATTCAGGGTTCAATCAGATACGCAGTATTTT
TRBV6-5	.	TRBD1	TRBJ2-3	CASPQGQGEEDTQYF	TGTGCCAGCCCACAGGGACAGGGAGAAGAAGATACGCAGTATTTT
TRBV11-3	.	.	TRBJ1-5	CASSRARANQPQHF	TGTGCCAGCAGCCGAGCAAGAGCGAATCAGCCCCAGCATTTT
TRBV11-2	.	TRBD1	TRBJ2-7	CASRTGLSSYEQYF	TGTGCCAGCAGGACAGGGCTGAGCTCCTACGAGCAGTACTTC
TRBV7-2	.	TRBD2	TRBJ2-1	CASSSPTSGRALAYNEQFF	TGTGCCAGCAGCTCTCCGACTAGCGGGAGGGCCCTCGCCTACAATGAGCAGTTCTTC
TRBV12-3/TRBV12-4	.	.	TRBJ2-5	CASTPSWAETQYF	TGTGCCAGCACCCCGTCTTGGGCTGAGACCCAGTACTTC
TRBV11-3	.	TRBD2	TRBJ2-5	CASSLEGSGGQETQYF	TGTGCCAGCAGCTTAGAGGGTAGCGGGGGACAAGAGACCCAGTACTTC
TRBV6-5	.	TRBD1	TRBJ1-4	CASTGQATTNEKLFF	TGTGCCAGCACCGGACAGGCTACAACTAATGAAAAACTGTTTTTT
TRBV19	.	TRBD1	TRBJ1-4	CASSIGQGDEKLFF	TGTGCCAGTAGTATTGGACAGGGGGATGAAAAACTGTTTTTT